The 10 T cell receptor beta chains reported below all come from one sample, sequenced in a study of blood T cells in healthy people across ages. Together with a sample-barcoded 5' primer, a J-beta primer mix was included in a second PCR lasting roughly 6 to 12 cycles. MiXCR was run by TCRdb on the 5' RACE reads, yielding one entry per CDR3 protein. The repertoire holds around 1.7 million distinct CDR3 sequences, with 28% as singletons. Sequencing was carried out using blood. Receptors originate from a woman younger than 45 in good health.

Note on this clonotype: At one of its ends the junction is not consistent with the germline gene, which may arise from a read error. This rearrangement joins TRBV24-1 to TRBJ2-2; TRBD1 matches 7 bases. In germline, CDR1 is KGHDR, CDR2 SFDVKD. The CDR3 consists of 15 residues. CDR3 DNA sequence: TGTGCCACCAGTGGTCCGGGACAGAACACCGGGGAGCGGTTTTTT. It encodes CATSGPGQNTGERFF.

This clonotype was seen ten or more times. The rearrangement links TRBV7-8 to TRBJ2-7; D ambiguous. The length of the CDR3 is 15 residues. The germline V gene has CDR1 SGHVS and CDR2 FQNEAQ. V was cut by 0 bases and J by 12 bases, with 21 bases left in between. The CDR3 DNA reads as TGTGCCAGCAGCTTAGCCATTGGAACACCCCACGTCGGGTACTTC. Amino acid sequence: CASSLAIGTPHVGYF.

The chain is built from TRBV4-1 and TRBJ1-6; D ambiguous. Trimming left V 8 bases short and J 11 bases short, with 7 bases between. Germline CDR1 reads MGHRA; CDR2 reads YSYEKL. This CDR3 comprises 10 residues. CDR3 residues: CASGLTPLHF. CDR3 in DNA: TGCGCCAGCGGACTTACACCCCTCCACTTT.

A few counts support this clonotype. This chain links TRBV5-6 with TRBJ2-7; 7 nucleotides align to TRBD1. V dropped 8 bases and J dropped 2; count of bases not matched to a gene: 16. The CDR3 contains 16 residues. Germline V gives CDR1 SGHDT, CDR2 YYEEEE. In DNA, the CDR3 is TGTGCCAGGGTATTAAGGGGGCGCTTGCACCCCTACGAGCAGTACTTC. Its protein is CARVLRGRLHPYEQYF.

The rearrangement links TRBV19 to TRBJ2-5; 11 positions match TRBD2. The J segment lost 2 bases and the V segment lost 5 bases, leaving 7 bases of the junction unmatched. The V gene's germline CDR1 is LNHDA and CDR2 SQIVND (reference sequence). This CDR3 is built from 16 residues. The CDR3 sequence: CASSGRLAGRQETQYF. The CDR3 DNA is TGTGCCAGTAGTGGCCGACTAGCGGGGAGACAAGAGACCCAGTACTTC.

This clonotype has just a few counts. The chain is built from TRBV7-9 and TRBJ1-4; possibly TRBD1 for D (5 bases). The length of the CDR3 is 16 residues. Trimming shortened V by 5 bases and J by 0 bases, and 13 bases separated the two germline ends. Germline loops: CDR1 SEHNR, CDR2 FQNEAQ (reference sequence). CDR3 in amino acids: CASSPGTTATNEKLFF. The CDR3 coding sequence is TGTGCCAGCAGCCCTGGTACGACAGCAACTAATGAAAAACTGTTTTTT.

The table lists this clonotype with many counts. V gene TRBV20-1 combines with J gene TRBJ2-7; a weak D match, TRBD2 (6 bases). This CDR3 spans 12 amino acids. Trimming removed 3 bases at V and 7 bases at J, with 13 bases between. Germline V gene sequence: CDR1 DFQATT, CDR2 SNEGSKA (reference sequence). CDR3 nucleotide sequence: TGCAGTGCTAGGGAGGGAATAAGAGAGCAGTACTTC. Its protein is CSAREGIREQYF.

This clonotype was picked up a small number of times. The chain joins TRBV25-1 to TRBJ2-2; 12 bases map to TRBD2. This CDR3 has 17 residues. With 3 bases clipped from V and 7 bases from J, the junction kept 9 bases outside the gene matches. The germline V gene encodes CDR1 MGHDK and CDR2 SYGVNS. For the CDR3, the DNA is TGTGCCAGCAGTGACGCGGGTCTAGCGGGAGGGGTCGGGGAGCTGTTTTTT. Its protein product is CASSDAGLAGGVGELFF.

The rearrangement uses TRBV28 and TRBJ1-1, with 11 bases aligning to TRBD1. CDR1 and CDR2 (germline): MDHEN, SYDVKM. The CDR3 is 16 residues long. Losses at the gene ends were 5 bases for V and 1 base for J; bases not matched to a gene: 6. The CDR3 sequence is CASSHGTGGPNTEAFF. As DNA, the CDR3 is TGTGCCAGCAGTCACGGGACAGGGGGGCCGAACACTGAAGCTTTCTTT.

This clonotype showed up many times. The V call is TRBV29-1, the J call TRBJ2-5; 7 positions agree with TRBD1. Losses at the gene ends were 6 bases for V and 2 bases for J; bases not matched to a gene: 6. The CDR3 totals 13 residues. Per the germline V gene, CDR1 is SQVTM and CDR2 is ANQGSEA. CDR3: CSVGQRRQETQYF. The CDR3 DNA reads as TGCAGCGTGGGACAGCGGCGGCAAGAGACCCAGTACTTC.